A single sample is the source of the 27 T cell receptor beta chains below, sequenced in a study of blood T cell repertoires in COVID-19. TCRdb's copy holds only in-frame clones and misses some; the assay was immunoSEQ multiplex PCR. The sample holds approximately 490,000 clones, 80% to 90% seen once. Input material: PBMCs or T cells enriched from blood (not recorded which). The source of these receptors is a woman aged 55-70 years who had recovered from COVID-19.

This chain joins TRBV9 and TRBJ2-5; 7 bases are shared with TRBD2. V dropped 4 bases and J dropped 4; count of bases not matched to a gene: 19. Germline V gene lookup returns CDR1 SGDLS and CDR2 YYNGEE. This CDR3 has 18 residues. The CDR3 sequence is CASSLDPTEASGGETQYF. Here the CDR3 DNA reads TGTGCCAGCAGCTTGGACCCCACCGAGGCCTCGGGGGGAGAGACCCAGTACTTC.

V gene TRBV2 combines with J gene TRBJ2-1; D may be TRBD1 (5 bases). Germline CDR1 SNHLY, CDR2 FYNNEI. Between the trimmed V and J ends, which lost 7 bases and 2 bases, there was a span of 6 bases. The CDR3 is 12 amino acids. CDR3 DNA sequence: TGTGCCAGCAAGGACACCTACAATGAGCAGTTCTTC. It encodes CASKDTYNEQFF.

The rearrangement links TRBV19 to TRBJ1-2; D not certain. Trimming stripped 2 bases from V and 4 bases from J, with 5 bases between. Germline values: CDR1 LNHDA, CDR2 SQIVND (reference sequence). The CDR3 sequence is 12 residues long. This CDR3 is CASSISVYGYTF. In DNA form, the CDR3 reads TGTGCCAGTAGTATAAGCGTCTATGGCTACACCTTC.

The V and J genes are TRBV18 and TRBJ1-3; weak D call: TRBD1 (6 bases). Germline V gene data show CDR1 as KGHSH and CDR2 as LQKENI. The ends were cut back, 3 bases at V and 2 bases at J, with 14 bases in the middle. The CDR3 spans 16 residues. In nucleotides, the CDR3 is TGTGCCAGCTCACCCCCCGAGCAGGGGCCTGGAAACACCATATATTTT. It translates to CASSPPEQGPGNTIYF.

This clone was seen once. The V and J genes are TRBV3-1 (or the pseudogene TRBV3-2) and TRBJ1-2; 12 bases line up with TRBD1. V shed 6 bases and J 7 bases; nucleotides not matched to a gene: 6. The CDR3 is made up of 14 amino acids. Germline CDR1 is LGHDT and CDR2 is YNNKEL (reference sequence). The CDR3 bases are TGTGCCAGCAGACCGGGACAGGGGGCTGGTGGCTACACCTTC. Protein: CASRPGQGAGGYTF.

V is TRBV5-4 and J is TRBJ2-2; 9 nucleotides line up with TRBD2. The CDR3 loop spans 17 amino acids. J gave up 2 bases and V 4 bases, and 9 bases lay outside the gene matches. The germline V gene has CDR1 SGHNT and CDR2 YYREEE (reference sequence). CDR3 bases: TGTGCCAGCAGCCCGGGGGGACTAGCCGGTAACACCGGGGAGCTGTTTTTT. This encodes CASSPGGLAGNTGELFF.

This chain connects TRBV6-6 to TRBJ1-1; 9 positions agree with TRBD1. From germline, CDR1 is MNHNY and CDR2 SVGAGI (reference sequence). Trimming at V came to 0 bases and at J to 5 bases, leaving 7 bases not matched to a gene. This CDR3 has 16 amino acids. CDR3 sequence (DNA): TGTGCCAGCAGTTACTCGAAGGGGGACAGGGAAACTGAAGCTTTCTTT. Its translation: CASSYSKGDRETEAFF.

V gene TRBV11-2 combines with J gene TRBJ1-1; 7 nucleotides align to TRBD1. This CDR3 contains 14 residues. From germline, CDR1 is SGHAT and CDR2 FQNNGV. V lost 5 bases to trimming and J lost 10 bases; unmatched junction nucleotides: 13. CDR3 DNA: TGTGCCAGCAGCCGATCCGGACAGGCGCCCCGAGCTTTCTTT. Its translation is CASSRSGQAPRAFF.

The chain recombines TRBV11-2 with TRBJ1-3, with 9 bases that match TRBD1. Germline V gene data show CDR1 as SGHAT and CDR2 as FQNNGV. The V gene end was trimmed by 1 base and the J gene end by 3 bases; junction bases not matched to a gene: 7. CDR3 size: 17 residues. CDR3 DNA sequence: TGTGCCAGCAGCTTAGGGGCACAGGGGGCAGGTGGAAACACCATATATTTT. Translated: CASSLGAQGAGGNTIYF. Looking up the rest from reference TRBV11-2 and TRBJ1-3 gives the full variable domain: EAGVAQSPRYKIIEKRQSVAFWCNPISGHATLYWYQQILGQGPKLLIQFQNNGVVDDSQLPKDRFSAERLKGVDSTLKIQPAKLEDSAVYLCASSLGAQGAGGNTIYFGEGSWLTVV.

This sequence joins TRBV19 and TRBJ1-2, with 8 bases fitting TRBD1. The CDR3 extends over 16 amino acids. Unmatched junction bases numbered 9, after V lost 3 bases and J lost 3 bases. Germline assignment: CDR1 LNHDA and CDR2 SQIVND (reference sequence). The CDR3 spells CASSMDRDQVDYGYTF. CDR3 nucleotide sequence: TGTGCCAGTAGTATGGACAGGGATCAGGTTGACTATGGCTACACCTTC. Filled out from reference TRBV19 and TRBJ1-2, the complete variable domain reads DGGITQSPKYLFRKEGQNVTLSCEQNLNHDAMYWYRQDPGQGLRLIYYSQIVNDFQKGDIAEGYSVSREKKESFPLTVTSAQKNPTAFYLCASSMDRDQVDYGYTFGSGTRLTVV.

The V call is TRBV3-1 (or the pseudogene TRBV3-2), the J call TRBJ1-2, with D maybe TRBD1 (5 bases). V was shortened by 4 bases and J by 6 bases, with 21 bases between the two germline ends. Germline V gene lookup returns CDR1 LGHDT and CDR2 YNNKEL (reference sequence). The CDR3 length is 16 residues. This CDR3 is CASSPISRFGGDGYTF. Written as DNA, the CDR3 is TGTGCCAGCAGCCCAATATCTCGCTTTGGGGGGGATGGCTACACCTTC.

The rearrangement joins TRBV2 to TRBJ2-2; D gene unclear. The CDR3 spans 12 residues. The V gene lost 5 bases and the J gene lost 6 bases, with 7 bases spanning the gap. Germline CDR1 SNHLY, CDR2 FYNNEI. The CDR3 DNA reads TGTGCCAGCAGTCCCCCGGCCGGGGAGCTGTTTTTT. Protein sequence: CASSPPAGELFF.

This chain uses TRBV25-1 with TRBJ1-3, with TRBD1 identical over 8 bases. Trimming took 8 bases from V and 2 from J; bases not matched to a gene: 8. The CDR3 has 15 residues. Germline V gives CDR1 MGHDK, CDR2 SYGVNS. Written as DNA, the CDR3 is TGTGCCAGCCCGAAACAGGGGGAAGCTGGAAACACCATATATTTT. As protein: CASPKQGEAGNTIYF.

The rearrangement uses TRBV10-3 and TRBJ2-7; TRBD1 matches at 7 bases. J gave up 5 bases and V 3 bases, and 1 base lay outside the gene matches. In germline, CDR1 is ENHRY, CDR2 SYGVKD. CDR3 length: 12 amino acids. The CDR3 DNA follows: TGTGCCATCAGTGATGACAGGGACGAGCAGTACGTC. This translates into CAISDDRDEQYV.

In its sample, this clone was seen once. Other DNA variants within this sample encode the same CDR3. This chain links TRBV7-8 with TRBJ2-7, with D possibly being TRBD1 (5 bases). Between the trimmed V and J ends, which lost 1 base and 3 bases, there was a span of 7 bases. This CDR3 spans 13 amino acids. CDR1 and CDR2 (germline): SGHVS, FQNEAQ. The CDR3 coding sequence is TGTGCCAGCAGCTTAGGACAGAACTACGAGCAGTACGTC. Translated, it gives CASSLGQNYEQYV.

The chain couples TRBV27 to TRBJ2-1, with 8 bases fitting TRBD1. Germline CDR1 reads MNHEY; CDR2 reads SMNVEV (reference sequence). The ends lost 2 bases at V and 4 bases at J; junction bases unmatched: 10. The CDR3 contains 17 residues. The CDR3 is CASSLNAGGAGYNEQFF. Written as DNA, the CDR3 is TGTGCCAGCAGTTTAAACGCAGGGGGCGCTGGATACAATGAGCAGTTCTTC.

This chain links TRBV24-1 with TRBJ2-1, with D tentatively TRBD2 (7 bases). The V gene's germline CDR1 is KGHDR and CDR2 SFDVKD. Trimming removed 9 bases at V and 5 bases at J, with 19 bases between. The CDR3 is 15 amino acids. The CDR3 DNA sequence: TGTGCCACCGGACCCAAGGGGGGGCTAAACAATGAGCAGTTCTTC. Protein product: CATGPKGGLNNEQFF.

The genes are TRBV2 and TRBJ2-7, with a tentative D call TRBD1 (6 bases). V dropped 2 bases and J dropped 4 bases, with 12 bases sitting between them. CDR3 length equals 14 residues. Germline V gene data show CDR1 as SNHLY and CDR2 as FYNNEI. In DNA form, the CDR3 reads TGTGCCAGCAGTGAAAGGGACATACAATACGAGCAGTACGTC. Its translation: CASSERDIQYEQYV.

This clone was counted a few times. The chain's CDR3 is CASSYRTGNNEQFF. The CDR3 DNA follows: TGTGCCAGCAGCTATCGGACAGGGAACAATGAGCAGTTCTTC. This sequence joins TRBV7-9 and TRBJ2-1, with TRBD1 identical over 8 bases. Per the germline V gene, CDR1 is SEHNR and CDR2 is FQNEAQ (reference sequence). The length of the CDR3 is 14 residues. With 4 bases clipped from V and 5 bases from J, the junction kept 4 bases outside the gene matches.

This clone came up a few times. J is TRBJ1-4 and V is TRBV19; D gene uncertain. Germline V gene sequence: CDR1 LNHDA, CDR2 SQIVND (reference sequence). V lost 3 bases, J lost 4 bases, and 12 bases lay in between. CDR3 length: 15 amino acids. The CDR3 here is CASSMIQGSNEKLFF. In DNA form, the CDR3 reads TGTGCCAGTAGTATGATTCAAGGGAGTAATGAAAAACTGTTTTTT.

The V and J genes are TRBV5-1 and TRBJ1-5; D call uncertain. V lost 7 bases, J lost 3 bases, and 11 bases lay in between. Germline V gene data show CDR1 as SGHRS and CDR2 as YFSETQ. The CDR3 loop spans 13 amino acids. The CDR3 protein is CASSPSINQPQHF. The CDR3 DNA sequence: TGCGCCAGCTCGCCGAGTATCAATCAGCCCCAGCATTTT.

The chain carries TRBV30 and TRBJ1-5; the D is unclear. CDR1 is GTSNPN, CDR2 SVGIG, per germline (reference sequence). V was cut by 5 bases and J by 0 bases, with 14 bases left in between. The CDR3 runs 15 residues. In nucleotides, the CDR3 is TGTGCCTGGCCCTCCAAAGTGGCTAGCAATCAGCCCCAGCATTTT. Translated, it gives CAWPSKVASNQPQHF.

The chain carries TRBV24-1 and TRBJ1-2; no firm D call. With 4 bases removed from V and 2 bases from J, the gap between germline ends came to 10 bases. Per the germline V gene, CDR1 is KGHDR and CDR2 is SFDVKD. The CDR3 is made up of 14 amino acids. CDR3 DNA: TGTGCCACCAGTGAACAGTCTACCAACTATGGCTACACCTTC. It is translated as CATSEQSTNYGYTF.

For the CDR3, the DNA is TGTGCCACGATTAGCGGGGGGGCAGATACGCAGTATTTT. Translating gives CATISGGADTQYF. This chain links TRBV6-1 with TRBJ2-3, with 11 bases lining up with TRBD2. CDR3 length: 13 amino acids. The J segment lost 4 bases and the V segment lost 10 bases, leaving 4 bases of the junction unmatched. From germline, CDR1 is MNHNS and CDR2 SASEGT.

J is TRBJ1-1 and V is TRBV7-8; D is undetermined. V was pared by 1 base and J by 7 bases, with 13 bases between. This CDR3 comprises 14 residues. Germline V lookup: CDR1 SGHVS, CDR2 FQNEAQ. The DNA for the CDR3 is TGTGCCAGCAGCTTAGTCTGGGATCGGGGTGAAGCTTTCTTT. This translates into CASSLVWDRGEAFF.

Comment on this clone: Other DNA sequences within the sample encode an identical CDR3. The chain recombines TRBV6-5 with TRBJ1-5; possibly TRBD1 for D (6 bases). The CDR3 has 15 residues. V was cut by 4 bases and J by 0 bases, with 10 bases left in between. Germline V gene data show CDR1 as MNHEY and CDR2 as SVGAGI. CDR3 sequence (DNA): TGTGCCAGCAGTTCCCAGGGGTATAGCAATCAGCCCCAGCATTTT. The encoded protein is CASSSQGYSNQPQHF.

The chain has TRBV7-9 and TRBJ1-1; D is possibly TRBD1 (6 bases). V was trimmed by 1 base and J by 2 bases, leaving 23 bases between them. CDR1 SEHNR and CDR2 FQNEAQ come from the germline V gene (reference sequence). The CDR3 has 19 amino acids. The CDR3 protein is CASSLDSAHPGQQNTEAFF. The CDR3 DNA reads TGTGCCAGCAGCTTAGACTCGGCCCATCCGGGACAACAAAACACTGAAGCTTTCTTT.